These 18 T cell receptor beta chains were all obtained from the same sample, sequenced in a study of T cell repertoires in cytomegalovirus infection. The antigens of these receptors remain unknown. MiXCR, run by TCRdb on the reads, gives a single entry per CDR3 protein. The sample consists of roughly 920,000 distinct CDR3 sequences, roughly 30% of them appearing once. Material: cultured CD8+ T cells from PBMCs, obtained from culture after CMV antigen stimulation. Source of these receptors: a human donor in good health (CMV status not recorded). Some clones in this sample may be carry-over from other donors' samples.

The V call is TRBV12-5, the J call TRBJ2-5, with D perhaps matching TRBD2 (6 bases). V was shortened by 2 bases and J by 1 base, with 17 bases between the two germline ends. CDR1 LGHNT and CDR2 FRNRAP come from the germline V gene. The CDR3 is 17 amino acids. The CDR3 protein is CASGLWASLALQETQYF. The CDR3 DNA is TGTGCTAGTGGTTTGTGGGCCTCCCTAGCGCTCCAAGAGACCCAGTACTTC.

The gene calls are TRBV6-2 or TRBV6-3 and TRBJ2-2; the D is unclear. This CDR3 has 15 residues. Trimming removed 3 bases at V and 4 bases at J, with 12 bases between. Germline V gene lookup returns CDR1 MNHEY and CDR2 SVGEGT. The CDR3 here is CASSYRRAPTGELFF. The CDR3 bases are TGTGCCAGCAGTTATCGAAGGGCACCCACCGGGGAGCTGTTTTTT.

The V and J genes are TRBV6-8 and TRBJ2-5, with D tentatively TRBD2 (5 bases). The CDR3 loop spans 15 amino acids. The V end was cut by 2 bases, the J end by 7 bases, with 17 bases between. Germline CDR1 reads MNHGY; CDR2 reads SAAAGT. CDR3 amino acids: CASSYVAGPEGTQYF. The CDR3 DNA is TGTGCCAGCAGTTACGTCGCCGGGCCCGAGGGGACCCAGTACTTC.

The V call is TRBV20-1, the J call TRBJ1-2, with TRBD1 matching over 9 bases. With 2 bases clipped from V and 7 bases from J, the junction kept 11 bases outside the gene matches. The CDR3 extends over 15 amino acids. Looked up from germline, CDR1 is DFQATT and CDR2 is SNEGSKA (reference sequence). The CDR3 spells CSARTGQGAPGGYTF. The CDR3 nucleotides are TGCAGTGCTAGAACGGGACAGGGAGCACCAGGTGGCTACACCTTC.

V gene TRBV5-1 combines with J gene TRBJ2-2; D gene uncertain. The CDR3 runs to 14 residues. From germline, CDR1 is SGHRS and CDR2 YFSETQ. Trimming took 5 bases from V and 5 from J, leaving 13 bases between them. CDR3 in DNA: TGCGCCAGCAGTCTTGCTGTGGGGACCGGGGAGCTGTTTTTT. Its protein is CASSLAVGTGELFF.

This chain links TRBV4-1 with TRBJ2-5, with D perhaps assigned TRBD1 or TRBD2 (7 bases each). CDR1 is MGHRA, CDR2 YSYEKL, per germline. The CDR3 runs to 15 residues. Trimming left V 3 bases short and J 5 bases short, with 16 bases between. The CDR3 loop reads CASSHPTGREETQYF. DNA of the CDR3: TGCGCCAGCAGCCATCCGACAGGGCGGGAGGAGACCCAGTACTTC.

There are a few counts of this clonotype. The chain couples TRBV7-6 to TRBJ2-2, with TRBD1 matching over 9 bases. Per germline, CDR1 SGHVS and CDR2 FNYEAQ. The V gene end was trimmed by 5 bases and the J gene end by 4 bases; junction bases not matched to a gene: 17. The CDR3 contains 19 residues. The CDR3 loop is CASSTLGQGETPGTGELFF. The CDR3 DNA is TGTGCCAGCAGCACTTTGGGACAGGGAGAAACCCCGGGCACCGGGGAGCTGTTTTTT.

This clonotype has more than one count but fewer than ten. CDR3 protein: CASSLSVALYGYTF. In DNA form, the CDR3 reads TGTGCCAGCAGCTTATCGGTCGCCTTGTACGGCTACACCTTC. This sequence joins TRBV7-8 and TRBJ1-2, with unresolved D. The V and J ends lost 2 bases and 8 bases respectively, with 15 bases between them. Germline CDR1 reads SGHVS; CDR2 reads FQNEAQ. This CDR3 comprises 14 residues.

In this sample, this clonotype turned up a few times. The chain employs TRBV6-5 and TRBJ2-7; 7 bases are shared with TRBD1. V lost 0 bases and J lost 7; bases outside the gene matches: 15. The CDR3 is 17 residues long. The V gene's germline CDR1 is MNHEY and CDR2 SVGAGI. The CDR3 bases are TGTGCCAGCAGTTACTCGAGCCCTATACAGGGGTCGGGGGAGCAGTACTTC. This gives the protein CASSYSSPIQGSGEQYF.

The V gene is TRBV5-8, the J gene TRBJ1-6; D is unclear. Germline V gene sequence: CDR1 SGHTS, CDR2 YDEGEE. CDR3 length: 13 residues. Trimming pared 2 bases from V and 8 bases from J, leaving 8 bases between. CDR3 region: CASSFGLDSPLHF. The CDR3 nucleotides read TGTGCCAGCAGCTTCGGTTTAGATTCACCCCTCCACTTT. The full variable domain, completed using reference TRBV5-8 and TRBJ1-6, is EAGVTQSPTHLIKTRGQQATLRCSPISGHTSVYWYQQALGLGLQFLLWYDEGEERNRGNFPPRFSGRQFPNYSSELNVNALELEDSALYLCASSFGLDSPLHFGNGTRLTVT.

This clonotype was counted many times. The CDR3: CASSYSLTSEQYV. The CDR3 DNA follows: TGTGCCAGCAGTTACTCGTTGACCTCCGAGCAGTACGTC. The J gene is TRBJ2-7, the V gene TRBV6-5; no reliable D call. The germline V gene has CDR1 MNHEY and CDR2 SVGAGI. The CDR3 sequence is 13 residues long. Trimming left V 0 bases short and J 6 bases short, with 9 bases between.

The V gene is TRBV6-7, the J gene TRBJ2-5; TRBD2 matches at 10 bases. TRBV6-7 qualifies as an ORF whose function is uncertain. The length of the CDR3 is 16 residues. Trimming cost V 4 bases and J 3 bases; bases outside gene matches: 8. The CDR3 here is CASSSEAGGPEETQYF. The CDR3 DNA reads TGTGCCAGCAGTTCCGAAGCGGGGGGGCCGGAAGAGACCCAGTACTTC.

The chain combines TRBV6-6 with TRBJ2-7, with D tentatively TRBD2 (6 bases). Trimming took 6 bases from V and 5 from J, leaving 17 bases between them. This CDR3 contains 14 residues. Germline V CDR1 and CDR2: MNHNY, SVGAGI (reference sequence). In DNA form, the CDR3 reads TGTGCCAGCAGCAAAGGAGGGTTGGTCGACGAGCAGTACTTC. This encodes CASSKGGLVDEQYF.

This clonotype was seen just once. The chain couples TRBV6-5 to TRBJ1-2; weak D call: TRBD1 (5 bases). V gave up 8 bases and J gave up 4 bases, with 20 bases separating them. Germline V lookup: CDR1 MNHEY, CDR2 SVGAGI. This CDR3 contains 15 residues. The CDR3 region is CASRPMEGLAYGYTF. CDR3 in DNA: TGTGCCAGCCGCCCAATGGAGGGACTCGCCTATGGCTACACCTTC.

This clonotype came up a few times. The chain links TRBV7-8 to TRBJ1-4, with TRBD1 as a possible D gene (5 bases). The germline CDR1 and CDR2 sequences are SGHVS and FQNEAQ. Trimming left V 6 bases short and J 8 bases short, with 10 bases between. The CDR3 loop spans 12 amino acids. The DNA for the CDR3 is TGTGCCAGCAGAGGGGCTGGGGAAAAACTGTTTTTT. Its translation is CASRGAGEKLFF. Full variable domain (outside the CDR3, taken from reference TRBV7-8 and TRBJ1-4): GAGVSQSPRYKVAKRGQDVALRCDPISGHVSLFWYQQALGQGPEFLTYFQNEAQLDKSGLPSDRFFAERPEGSVSTLKIQRTQQEDSAVYLCASRGAGEKLFFGSGTQLSVL.

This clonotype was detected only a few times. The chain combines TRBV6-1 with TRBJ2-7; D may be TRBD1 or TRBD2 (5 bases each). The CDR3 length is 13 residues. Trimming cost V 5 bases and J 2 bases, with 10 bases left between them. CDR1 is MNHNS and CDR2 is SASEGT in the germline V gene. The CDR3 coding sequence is TGTGCCAGCAGTACGGGACCGACCTACGAGCAGTACGTC. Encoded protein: CASSTGPTYEQYV.

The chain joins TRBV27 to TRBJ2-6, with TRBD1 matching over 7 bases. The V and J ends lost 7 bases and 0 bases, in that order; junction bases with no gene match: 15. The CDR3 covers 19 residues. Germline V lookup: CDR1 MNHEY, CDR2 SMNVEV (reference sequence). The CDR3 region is CASKLLPGQFLSGANVLTF. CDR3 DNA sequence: TGTGCCAGCAAGCTCTTACCGGGACAGTTTCTCTCTGGGGCCAACGTCCTGACTTTC. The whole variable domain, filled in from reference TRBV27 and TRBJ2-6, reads EAQVTQNPRYLITVTGKKLTVTCSQNMNHEYMSWYRQDPGLGLRQIYYSMNVEVTDKGDVPEGYKVSRKEKRNFPLILESPSPNQTSLYFCASKLLPGQFLSGANVLTFGAGSRLTVL.

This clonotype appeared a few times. The CDR3 loop is CATSGSGTDPNYGYTF. As DNA, the CDR3 is TGTGCCACCAGTGGTTCCGGGACAGATCCTAACTATGGCTACACCTTC. This chain links TRBV24-1 with TRBJ1-2; 7 bases match TRBD1. This CDR3 region has 16 residues. Germline V lookup: CDR1 KGHDR, CDR2 SFDVKD. Losses at the gene ends were 5 bases for V and 0 bases for J; bases not matched to a gene: 8.